The rows below give T cell receptor beta chains drawn from one sample of a study of blood T cells in healthy people across ages. TCRdb re-derived calls from the 5' RACE reads in MiXCR, one entry per CDR3 protein. The table shows about 1.1 million distinct CDR3 sequences, with roughly two fifths occurring only once. Sequences were obtained from blood. The receptors originated from a man aged 18 to 29 in good health. Each CDR3 is given with its conserved first and last residue. The D gene is left open where the match is weak. Clone size, where shown, is once, few, many, or a class for clones that have expanded.

v_call,clone_size,j_call,d_call,cdr3_nt,cdr3_aa
TRBV27,-,TRBJ1-6,-,TGTGCCAGCAGTTCCTACAATCCCAGGGTGAGGAATTCACCCCTCCACTTT,CASSSYNPRVRNSPLHF
TRBV10-3,-,TRBJ1-6,-,TGTGCCACCGGGACGGACAGTTCTTCTAATTCACCCCTCCACTTT,CATGTDSSSNSPLHF
TRBV12-3/TRBV12-4,few,TRBJ2-1,TRBD2,TGTGCCAGCAGTTTCCGAGCTAGCGGGGGGGGGAATGAGCAGTTCTTC,CASSFRASGGGNEQFF
TRBV4-2,-,TRBJ2-5,TRBD2,TGTGCCAGCAGCCAAGAGACTAGCGGGGAAGAGACCCAGTACTTC,CASSQETSGEETQYF
TRBV11-2,-,TRBJ1-2,-,TGTGCCAGCAGCTTTGACGGAGCGAGCTATGGCTACACCTTC,CASSFDGASYGYTF
TRBV10-3,-,TRBJ1-2,-,TGTGCCATCAGTGACGGGACTTCAGGCTACACCTTC,CAISDGTSGYTF
TRBV3-1,-,TRBJ1-1,TRBD1,TGTGCCAGCAGCCCGCAGCCGCAGGGGGCTGAAGCTTTCTTT,CASSPQPQGAEAFF
TRBV11-2,-,TRBJ2-1,-,TGTGCCAGCAGCTTAGTTCTCGAGGACAATGAGCAGTTCTTC,CASSLVLEDNEQFF
TRBV18,-,TRBJ2-1,TRBD2,TGTGCCAGCTCCCCTTCCGGGACTAGCGTTTACAATGAGCAGTTCTTC,CASSPSGTSVYNEQFF
TRBV5-5,once,TRBJ2-1,-,TGTGCCAGCAGCTTGGGGGCAGCCTCCTACAATGAGCAGTTCTTC,CASSLGAASYNEQFF
TRBV28,-,TRBJ2-2,-,TGTGCCAGCCAAGGGTTCAACACCGGGGAGCTGTTTTTT,CASQGFNTGELFF
TRBV4-3,-,TRBJ2-2,-,TGCGCCAGCAGCCAAGACAGGGCCACCGGGGAGCTGTTTTTT,CASSQDRATGELFF
TRBV7-2,-,TRBJ1-2,-,TGTGCCAGCAGCCAACGGGGTACATATGGCTACACCTTC,CASSQRGTYGYTF
TRBV12-3/TRBV12-4,few,TRBJ2-1,TRBD2,TGTGCCAGCAGTATAGCGGGGGGGCTTAATGAGCAGTTCTTC,CASSIAGGLNEQFF
TRBV5-1,few,TRBJ2-3,-,TGCGCCAGCAGCTTGGTGGGGGCCGAGACTTTCGATACGCAGTATTTT,CASSLVGAETFDTQYF
TRBV2,-,TRBJ2-7,-,TGTGCCAGCATAGCATACAATGAGCAGTACTTC,CASIAYNEQYF
TRBV4-3,-,TRBJ2-1,-,TGCGCCAGCAGCCCCCGACCAGGGACCTACAATGAGCAGTTCTTC,CASSPRPGTYNEQFF